This TCR beta chain was captured by sequencing in a study of T cell responses to AZD1222 COVID-19 vaccine. V trimming: 7 bases; J trimming: 7 bases; junction bases outside the gene matches: 8. Per germline, CDR1 LNHDA and CDR2 SQIVND (reference sequence). This CDR3 has 13 amino acids. Remarks on this clone: Its cognate antigen is unknown.

Method: immunoSEQ multiplex PCR; TCRdb's copy keeps in-frame clones and lacks some. There are roughly 150,000 clones in the sample; about 90% occur only once, and more than 1% lies in the top ten. Broader study findings: Donor demographics were predominantly white British with a female majority; clonal diversity may be underestimated. Repertoire sampling was restricted to post-peak T cell response timepoints. Reportedly, nearly half of unique spike TCRs recognized epitopes outside B.1.351/B.1.1.7 mutations.

This sequence joins TRBV19 and TRBJ1-1; 8 positions match TRBD1. The material sequenced was peripheral blood, taken 28 days after the second AZD1222 dose. This TCR was recovered from an adult who received the AZD1222 COVID-19 vaccine. CDR3 in amino acids: CASKRQGLNEAFF. Here the CDR3 DNA reads TGTGCCAGTAAACGACAGGGGCTCAATGAAGCTTTCTTT.